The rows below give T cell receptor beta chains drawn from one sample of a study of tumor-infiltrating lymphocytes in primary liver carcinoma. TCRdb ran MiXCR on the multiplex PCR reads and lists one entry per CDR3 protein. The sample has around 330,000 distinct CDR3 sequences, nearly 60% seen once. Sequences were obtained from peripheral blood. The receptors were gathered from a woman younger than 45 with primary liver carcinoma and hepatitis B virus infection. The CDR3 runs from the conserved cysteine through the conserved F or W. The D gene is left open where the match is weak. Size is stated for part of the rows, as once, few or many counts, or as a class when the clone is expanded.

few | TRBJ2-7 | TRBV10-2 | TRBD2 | TGCGCCAGCAAGATTAGCGGGAAAGCCTACGAGCAGTACTTC | CASKISGKAYEQYF
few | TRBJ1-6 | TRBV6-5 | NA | TGTGCCAGCAGTTACCGGGACGGACCATATAATTCACCCCTCCACTTT | CASSYRDGPYNSPLHF
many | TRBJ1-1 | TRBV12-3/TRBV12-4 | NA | TGTGCCAGCGGGGCGAACACTGAAGCTTTCTTT | CASGANTEAFF
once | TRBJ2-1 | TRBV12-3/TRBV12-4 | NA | TGTGCCAGCAGTTCCTCGATGGAGCAGTTCTTC | CASSSSMEQFF
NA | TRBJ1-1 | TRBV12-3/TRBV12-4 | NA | TGTGCCAGCAGGGGGACAATTGGCACTGAAGCTTTCTTT | CASRGTIGTEAFF
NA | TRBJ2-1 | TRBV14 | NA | TGTGCCAGCAGCCAAGTAGGAATCGGGCCTTCGAATGAGCTGTTCTTC | CASSQVGIGPSNELFF
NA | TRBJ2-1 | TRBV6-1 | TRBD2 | TGTGCCAGCAGTGAAGGTCCAGCGGGAGGGCCGTTCTTC | CASSEGPAGGPFF
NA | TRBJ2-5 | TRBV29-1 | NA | TGCAGCGCTTCGGTGGACCTAGAGACCAAGTACTTC | CSASVDLETKYF
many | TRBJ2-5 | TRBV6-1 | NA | TGTGCCAGCAGTGACAGGGGAGTAGTGACCCAGTACTTC | CASSDRGVVTQYF
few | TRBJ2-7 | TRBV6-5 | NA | TGTGCCAGCAGTCGGGGAACAGGTCGGAACGAGCAGTACTTC | CASSRGTGRNEQYF
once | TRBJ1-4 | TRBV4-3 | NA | TGCGCCAGCAGCCAACGAGGGGGAAGTTCTAATGAAAAACTGTTTTTT | CASSQRGGSSNEKLFF
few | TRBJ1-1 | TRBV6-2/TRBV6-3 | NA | TGTGCCAGCAGCTCGGGGCACACTGAAGCTTTCTTT | CASSSGHTEAFF
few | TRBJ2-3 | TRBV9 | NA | TGTGCCAGCAGCGATGGGGGAGCAGATACGCAGTATTTT | CASSDGGADTQYF
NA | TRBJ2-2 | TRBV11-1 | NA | TGTGCCAGCAGCCGAGGGGACACGTTCCGGACACCCGGGGAGCTGCTTTTT | CASSRGDTFRTPGELLF
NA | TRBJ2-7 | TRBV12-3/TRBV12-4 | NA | TGTGCCAGCACTTTAGAGTCTTCGCCATCCTACGAGCAGTACTTC | CASTLESSPSYEQYF
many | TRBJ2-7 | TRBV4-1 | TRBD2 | TGCGCCAGCAGCCAAGCTCTTCACGTAGTAGCGGGAGGACTCGAGCAGTACTTC | CASSQALHVVAGGLEQYF
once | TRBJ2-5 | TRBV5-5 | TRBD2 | TGTGTCAGCAGCGGGAGCGGGATGAAGCAAGAGACCCAGTACTTC | CVSSGSGMKQETQYF
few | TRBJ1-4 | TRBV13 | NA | TGTGCCAGCAGTTACCCGTCCGGTGACCTGACCTGGAGGCTGTTTTTT | CASSYPSGDLTWRLFF
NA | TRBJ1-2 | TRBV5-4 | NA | TGTGCCAGCAGCTTGGTGGTGGCAGGGGAAAATGGCTACACCTTC | CASSLVVAGENGYTF
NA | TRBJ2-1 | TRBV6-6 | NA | TGTGCCAGCGAGGACCCCAGCTCCTGCAATGAGCAGTTCTTC | CASEDPSSCNEQFF
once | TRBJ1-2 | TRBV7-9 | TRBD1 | TGTGCCAGCAGCTTGCAACAGGGGGATGGCTACACCTTC | CASSLQQGDGYTF
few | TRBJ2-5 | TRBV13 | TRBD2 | TGTGCCAGCAGCGTGGGACTAGCGTCGGAGACCCAGTACTTC | CASSVGLASETQYF
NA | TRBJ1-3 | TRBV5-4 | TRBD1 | TGTGCCAGCAGCCACCGGGACAGTCCCTCTGGAAGCACCATATATTTT | CASSHRDSPSGSTIYF
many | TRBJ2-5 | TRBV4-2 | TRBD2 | TGTGCCAGCAGCAAGACTAGCGAAGAGACCCAGTACTTC | CASSKTSEETQYF
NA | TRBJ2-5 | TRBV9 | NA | TGTGCCAGCAGTCTCCGGGAGAGGGAGACCCAGTACTTC | CASSLRERETQYF
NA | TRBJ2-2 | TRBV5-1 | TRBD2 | TGCGCCAGCAGCCTGGGACTAGTAGACACCGGGGAGCTGTTTTTT | CASSLGLVDTGELFF
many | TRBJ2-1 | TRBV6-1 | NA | TGTGCCAGCAGCTGGACACGTTCCACCATGTCCTACAATGAGCAGTTCTTC | CASSWTRSTMSYNEQFF
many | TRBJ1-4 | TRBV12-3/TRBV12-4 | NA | TGTGCCAGCAGAGAGGACGGTAATGAAAAACTGTTTTTT | CASREDGNEKLFF
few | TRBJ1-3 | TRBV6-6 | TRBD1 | TGTGCCAGCAGTGACGGGACAGACTCTGGAAACACCATATATTTT | CASSDGTDSGNTIYF
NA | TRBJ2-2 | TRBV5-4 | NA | TGTGCCAGCAGCTCGTTTCGGGGTGGAAAGTCGAACATCGGGGAGCTGTTTTTT | CASSSFRGGKSNIGELFF
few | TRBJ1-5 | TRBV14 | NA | TGTGCCAGCAGCCCAGACAGATATCAGCCCCAGCATTTT | CASSPDRYQPQHF
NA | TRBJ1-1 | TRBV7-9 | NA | TGTGCCAGCAGCTTAGTATTGGAAGGAGCTTTCTTT | CASSLVLEGAFF
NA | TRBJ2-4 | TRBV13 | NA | TGTGCCAGCAGCTTAGCCCGGACGGAACAGTACTTC | CASSLARTEQYF
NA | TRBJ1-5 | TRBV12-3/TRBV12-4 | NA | TGTGCCAGCACTTCCAAAGATCAGCCCCAGCATTTT | CASTSKDQPQHF
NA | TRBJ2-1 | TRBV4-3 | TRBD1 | TGCGCCAGCAGCCACCTTGTCTCGGGACAGCCCAAGAATGAGCAGTTCTTC | CASSHLVSGQPKNEQFF
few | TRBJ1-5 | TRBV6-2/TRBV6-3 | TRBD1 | TGTGCCGGCAGTTACCACGTCGACAGGGGTGATCAGCCCCAGCATTTC | CAGSYHVDRGDQPQHF
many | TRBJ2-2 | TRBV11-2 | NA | TGTGCCAGCAGCAGTAGTACTCGAGGGATCACCGGGGAGCTGTTTTTT | CASSSSTRGITGELFF
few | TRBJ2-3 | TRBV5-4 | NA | TGTGCCAGCAGCCCTGGGCCTTTGGATACGCAGTATTTT | CASSPGPLDTQYF
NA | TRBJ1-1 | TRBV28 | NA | TGTGCCAGCAGTGGCAGGACGGTCGCGAGCACTGACGCTTTCTTT | CASSGRTVASTDAFF
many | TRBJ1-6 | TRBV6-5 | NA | TGTGCCAGCAGAAGCTCCTATAATTCACCCCTCCACTTT | CASRSSYNSPLHF
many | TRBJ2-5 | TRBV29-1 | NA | TGCAGCGTTGCTGGACGGCCCCAAGAGACCCAGTACTTC | CSVAGRPQETQYF
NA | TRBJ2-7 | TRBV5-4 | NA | TGTGCCAGCAGCTTGGCCCGATCCTACGAGCAGTACTTC | CASSLARSYEQYF
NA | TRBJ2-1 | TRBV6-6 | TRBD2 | TGTGCCAGCAGTCAGCGGGAGGGCCTCAATGAGCAGTTCTTC | CASSQREGLNEQFF
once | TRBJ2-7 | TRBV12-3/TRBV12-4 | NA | TGTGCCAGTCACGGGAGCTCCTACGAGCAGCACTTC | CASHGSSYEQHF
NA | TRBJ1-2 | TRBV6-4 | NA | TGTGCCAGCATTGAAGCCTGGGGCTATGGCTACACCTTC | CASIEAWGYGYTF